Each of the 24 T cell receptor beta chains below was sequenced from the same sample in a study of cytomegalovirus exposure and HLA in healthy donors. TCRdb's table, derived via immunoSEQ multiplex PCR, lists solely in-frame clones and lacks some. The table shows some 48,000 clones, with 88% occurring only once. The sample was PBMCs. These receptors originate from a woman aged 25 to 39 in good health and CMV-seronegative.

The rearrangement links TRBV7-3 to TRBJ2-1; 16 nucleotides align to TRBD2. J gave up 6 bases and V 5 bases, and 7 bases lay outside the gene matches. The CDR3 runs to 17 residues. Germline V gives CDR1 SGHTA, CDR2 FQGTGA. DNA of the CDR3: TGTGCCAGCAGCATGCCGGGACTAGCGGGAGGGGGCAATGAGCAGTTCTTC. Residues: CASSMPGLAGGGNEQFF. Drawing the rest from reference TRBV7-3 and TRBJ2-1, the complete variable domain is GAGVSQTPSNKVTEKGKYVELRCDPISGHTALYWYRQSLGQGPEFLIYFQGTGAADDSGLPNDRFFAVRPEGSVSTLKIQRTERGDSAVYLCASSMPGLAGGGNEQFFGPGTRLTVL.

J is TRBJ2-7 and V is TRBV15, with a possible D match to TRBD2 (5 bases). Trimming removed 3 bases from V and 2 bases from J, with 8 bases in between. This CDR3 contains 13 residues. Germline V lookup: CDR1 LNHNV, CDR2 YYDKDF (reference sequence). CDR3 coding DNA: TGTGCCACCAGCAGCGGGGAGCCCTACGAGCAGTACTTC. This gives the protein CATSSGEPYEQYF.

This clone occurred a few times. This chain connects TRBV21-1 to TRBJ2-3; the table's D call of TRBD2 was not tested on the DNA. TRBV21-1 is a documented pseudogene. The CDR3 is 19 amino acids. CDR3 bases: TGTGCCAGCAGCAAGGGCAGGAGGGGACCGGGAGACCGCACAGATACGCAGTATTTT. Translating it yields CASSKGRRGPGDRTDTQYF.

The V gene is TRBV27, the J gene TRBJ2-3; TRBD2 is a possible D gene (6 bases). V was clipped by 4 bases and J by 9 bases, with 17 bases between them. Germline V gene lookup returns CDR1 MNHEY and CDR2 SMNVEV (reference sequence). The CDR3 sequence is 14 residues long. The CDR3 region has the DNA TGTGCCAGCAGTTGGGACGCGGGGCTTGACACGCAGTATTTT. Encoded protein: CASSWDAGLDTQYF.

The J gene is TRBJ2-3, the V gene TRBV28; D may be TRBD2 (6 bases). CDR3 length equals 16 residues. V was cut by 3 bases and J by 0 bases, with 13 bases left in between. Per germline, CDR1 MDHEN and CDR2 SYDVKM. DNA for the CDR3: TGTGCCAGCAGTTTGGCCGGGAGTCGGAGCACAGATACGCAGTATTTT. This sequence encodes CASSLAGSRSTDTQYF.

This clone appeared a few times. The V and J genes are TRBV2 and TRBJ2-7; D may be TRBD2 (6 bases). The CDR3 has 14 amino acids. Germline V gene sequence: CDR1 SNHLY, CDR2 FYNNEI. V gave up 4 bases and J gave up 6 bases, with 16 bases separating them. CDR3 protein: CASSASGGKPEQYF. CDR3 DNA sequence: TGTGCCAGCAGTGCCTCGGGCGGGAAACCCGAGCAGTACTTC.

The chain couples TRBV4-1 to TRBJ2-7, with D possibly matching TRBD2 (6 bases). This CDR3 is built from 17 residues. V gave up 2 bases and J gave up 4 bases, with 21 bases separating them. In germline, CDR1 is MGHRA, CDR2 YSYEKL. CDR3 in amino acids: CASSQPLSGRRKYEQYF. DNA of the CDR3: TGCGCCAGCAGCCAACCCCTTAGCGGAAGGAGAAAATACGAGCAGTACTTC.

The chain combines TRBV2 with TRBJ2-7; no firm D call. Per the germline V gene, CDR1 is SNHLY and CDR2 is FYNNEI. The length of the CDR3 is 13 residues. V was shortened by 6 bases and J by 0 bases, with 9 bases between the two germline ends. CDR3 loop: CASRLGHSYEQYF. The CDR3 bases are TGTGCCAGCAGGTTGGGCCACTCCTACGAGCAGTACTTC. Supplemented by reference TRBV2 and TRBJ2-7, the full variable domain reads EPEVTQTPSHQVTQMGQEVILRCVPISNHLYFYWYRQILGQKVEFLVSFYNNEISEKSEIFDDQFSVERPDGSNFTLKIRSTKLEDSAMYFCASRLGHSYEQYFGPGTRLTVT.

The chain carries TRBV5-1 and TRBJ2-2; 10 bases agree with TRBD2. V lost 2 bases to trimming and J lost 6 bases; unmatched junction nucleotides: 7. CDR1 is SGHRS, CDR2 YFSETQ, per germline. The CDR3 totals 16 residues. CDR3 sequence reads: CASSLSAGGPSGELFF. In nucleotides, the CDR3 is TGCGCCAGCAGCTTATCAGCGGGAGGGCCGTCCGGGGAGCTGTTTTTT.

In nucleotides, the CDR3 is TGTGCCAGCAGACCACCACCGCTAGGGGGCAGGGAAGCTTTCTTT. Amino acid sequence: CASRPPPLGGREAFF. V and J are TRBV11-2 and TRBJ1-1; 7 bases map to TRBD1. This CDR3 has 15 residues. Germline values: CDR1 SGHAT, CDR2 FQNNGV. V lost 6 bases to trimming and J lost 8 bases; unmatched junction nucleotides: 15.

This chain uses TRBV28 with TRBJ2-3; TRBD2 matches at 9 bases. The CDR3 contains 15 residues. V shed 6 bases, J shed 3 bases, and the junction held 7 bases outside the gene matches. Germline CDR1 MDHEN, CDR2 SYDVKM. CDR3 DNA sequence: TGTGCCAGCAGCCTTAGCGGGAGCAGGACAGATACGCAGTATTTT. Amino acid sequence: CASSLSGSRTDTQYF.

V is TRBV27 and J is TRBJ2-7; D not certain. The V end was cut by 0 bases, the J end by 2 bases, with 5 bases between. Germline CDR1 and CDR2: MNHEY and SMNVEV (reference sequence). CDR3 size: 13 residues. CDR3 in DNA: TGTGCCAGCAGTTTATCTTCGGCCTACGAGCAGTACTTC. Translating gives CASSLSSAYEQYF.

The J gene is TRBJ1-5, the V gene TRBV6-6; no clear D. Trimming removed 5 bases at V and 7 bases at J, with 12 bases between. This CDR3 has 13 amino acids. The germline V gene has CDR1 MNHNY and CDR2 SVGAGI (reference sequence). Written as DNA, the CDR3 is TGTGCCAGCAGTAATAAAGGGAGCCAGCCCCAGCATTTT. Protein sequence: CASSNKGSQPQHF.

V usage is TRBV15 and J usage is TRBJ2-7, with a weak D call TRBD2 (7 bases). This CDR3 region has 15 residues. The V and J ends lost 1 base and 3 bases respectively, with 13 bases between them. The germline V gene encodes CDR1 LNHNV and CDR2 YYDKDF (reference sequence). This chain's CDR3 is CATSRVVGGGYEQYF. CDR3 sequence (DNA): TGTGCCACCAGCAGAGTAGTGGGAGGGGGCTACGAGCAGTACTTC.

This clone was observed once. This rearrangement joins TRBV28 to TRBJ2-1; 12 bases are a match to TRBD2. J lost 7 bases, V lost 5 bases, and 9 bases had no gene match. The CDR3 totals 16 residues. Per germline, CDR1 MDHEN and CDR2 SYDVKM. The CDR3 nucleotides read TGTGCCAGCAGTCTAGCGGGAGGGCCCTATCAGAATGAGCAGTTCTTC. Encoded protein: CASSLAGGPYQNEQFF.

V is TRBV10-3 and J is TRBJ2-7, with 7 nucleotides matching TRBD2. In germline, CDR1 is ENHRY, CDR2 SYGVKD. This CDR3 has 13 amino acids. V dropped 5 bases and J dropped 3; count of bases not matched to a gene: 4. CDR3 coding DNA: TGTGCCATCAGTCCTGGGGACTACTACGAGCAGTACTTC. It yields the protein CAISPGDYYEQYF.

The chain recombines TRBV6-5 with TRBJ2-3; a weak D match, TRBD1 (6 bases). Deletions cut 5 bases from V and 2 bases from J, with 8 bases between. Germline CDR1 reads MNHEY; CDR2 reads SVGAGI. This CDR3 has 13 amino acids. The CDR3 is CASSRTDTDTQYF. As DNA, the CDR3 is TGTGCCAGCAGTCGGACAGACACAGATACGCAGTATTTT.

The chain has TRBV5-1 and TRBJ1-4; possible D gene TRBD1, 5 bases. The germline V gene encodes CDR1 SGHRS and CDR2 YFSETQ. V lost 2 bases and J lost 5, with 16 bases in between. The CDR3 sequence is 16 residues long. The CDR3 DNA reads TGCGCCAGCAGCTTTACTGTTCAGGGATTAAATGAAAAACTGTTTTTT. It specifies CASSFTVQGLNEKLFF.

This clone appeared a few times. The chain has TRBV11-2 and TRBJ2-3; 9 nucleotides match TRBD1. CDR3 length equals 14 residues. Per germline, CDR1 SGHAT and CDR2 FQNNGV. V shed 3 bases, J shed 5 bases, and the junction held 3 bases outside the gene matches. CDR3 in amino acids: CASSFNRGQDTQYF. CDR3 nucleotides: TGTGCCAGCAGCTTCAACAGGGGGCAAGATACGCAGTATTTT.

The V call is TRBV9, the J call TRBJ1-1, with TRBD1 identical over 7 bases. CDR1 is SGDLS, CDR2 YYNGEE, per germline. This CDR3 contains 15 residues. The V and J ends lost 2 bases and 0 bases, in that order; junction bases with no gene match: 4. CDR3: CASSVGGTVNTEAFF. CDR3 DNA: TGTGCCAGCAGCGTTGGGGGGACAGTGAACACTGAAGCTTTCTTT.

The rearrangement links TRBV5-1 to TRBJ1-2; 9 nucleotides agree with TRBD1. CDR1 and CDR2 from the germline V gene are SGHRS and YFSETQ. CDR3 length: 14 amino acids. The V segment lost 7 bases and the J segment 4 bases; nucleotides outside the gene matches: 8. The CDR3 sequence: CASSQGTGSYGYTF. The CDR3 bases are TGCGCCAGCTCTCAGGGGACAGGGTCCTATGGCTACACCTTC.

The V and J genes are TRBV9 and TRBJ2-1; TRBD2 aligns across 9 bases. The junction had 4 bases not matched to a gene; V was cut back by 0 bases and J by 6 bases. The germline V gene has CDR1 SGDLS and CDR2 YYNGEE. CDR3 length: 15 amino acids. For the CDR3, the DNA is TGTGCCAGCAGCGTAGTTAGCGGGAGCCTCAATGAGCAGTTCTTC. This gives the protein CASSVVSGSLNEQFF.

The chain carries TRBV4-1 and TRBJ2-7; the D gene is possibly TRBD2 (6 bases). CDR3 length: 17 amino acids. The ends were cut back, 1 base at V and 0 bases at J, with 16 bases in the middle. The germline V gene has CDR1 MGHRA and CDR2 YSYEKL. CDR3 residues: CASSQAGTSWSSYEQYF. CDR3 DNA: TGCGCCAGCAGCCAAGCGGGAACTAGCTGGAGCTCCTACGAGCAGTACTTC.

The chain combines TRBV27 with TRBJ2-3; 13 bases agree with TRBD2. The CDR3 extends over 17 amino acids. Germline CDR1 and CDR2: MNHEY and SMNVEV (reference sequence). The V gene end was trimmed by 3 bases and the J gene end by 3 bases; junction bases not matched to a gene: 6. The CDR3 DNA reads TGTGCCAGCAGTTTCGTACTAGCGGGAGGGCCTACAGATACGCAGTATTTT. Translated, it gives CASSFVLAGGPTDTQYF.